The 26 T cell receptor beta chains presented below share a single source sample, sequenced in a study of shared clonotypes between healthy human individuals. Libraries were prepared by immunoSEQ multiplex PCR; TCRdb keeps only in-frame clonotypes and omits some of them. Of about 360,000 clones listed, around 70% were seen once; the top ten hold about 10%. Sequenced: memory CD4+ T cells sorted from blood. Indicated subset: CD45RA-negative fraction. These receptors came from a man in his thirties or forties in good health.

The V and J genes are TRBV7-9 and TRBJ2-7, with a tentative D call TRBD2 (6 bases). This CDR3 comprises 16 residues. Trimming took off 1 base at V and 2 bases at J, with 15 bases between the two ends. CDR1 is SEHNR and CDR2 is FQNEAQ in the germline V gene (reference sequence). The CDR3 spells CASSLGSGGVTYEQYF. The CDR3 nucleotides are TGTGCCAGCAGCTTAGGCTCGGGCGGGGTCACCTACGAGCAGTACTTC.

The genes are TRBV27 and TRBJ2-2; D may correspond to TRBD1 or TRBD2 (5 bases each). Germline-derived CDR1 and CDR2 are MNHEY and SMNVEV (reference sequence). Deletions cut 5 bases from V and 3 bases from J, with 10 bases between. The CDR3 contains 14 residues. The chain's CDR3 is CASSGDGYTGELFF. CDR3 nucleotides: TGTGCCAGCAGTGGGGACGGCTACACCGGGGAGCTGTTTTTT.

This clone was counted at least ten times. This rearrangement joins TRBV18 to TRBJ2-1, with D perhaps TRBD2 (6 bases). V was cut by 3 bases and J by 10 bases, with 13 bases left in between. The CDR3 covers 13 residues. Germline V CDR1 and CDR2: KGHSH, LQKENI. The CDR3 loop is CASSPEGRREQFF. The CDR3, as DNA: TGTGCCAGCTCACCGGAGGGTCGTAGGGAGCAGTTCTTC. Supplemented by reference TRBV18 and TRBJ2-1, the full variable domain reads NAGVMQNPRHLVRRRGQEARLRCSPMKGHSHVYWYRQLPEEGLKFMVYLQKENIIDESGMPKERFSAEFPKEGPSILRIQQVVRGDSAAYFCASSPEGRREQFFGPGTRLTVL.

This clone was detected only once. CDR3 region: CASSGEAYGYTF. In DNA, the CDR3 is TGTGCCAGCAGTGGCGAGGCGTATGGCTACACCTTC. The gene calls are TRBV6-1 and TRBJ1-2, with D hard to call. V was trimmed by 4 bases and J by 5 bases, leaving 8 bases between them. The CDR3 length is 12 residues. Germline V CDR1 and CDR2: MNHNS, SASEGT.

The chain recombines TRBV19 with TRBJ2-1; 11 nucleotides match TRBD2. Losses at the gene ends were 4 bases for V and 3 bases for J; bases not matched to a gene: 11. This CDR3 is 18 amino acids long. Germline CDR1 LNHDA, CDR2 SQIVND (reference sequence). Written as DNA, the CDR3 is TGTGCCAGTAGTAGTATGATAGCGGGAGGGCCCGGCTACAATGAGCAGTTCTTC. Encoded protein: CASSSMIAGGPGYNEQFF.

The V call is TRBV28, the J call TRBJ2-7, with D possibly being TRBD1 (6 bases). The CDR3 is made up of 13 amino acids. Germline CDR1 and CDR2: MDHEN and SYDVKM. Deletions cut 3 bases from V and 5 bases from J, with 11 bases between. The CDR3 sequence: CASSLVGAHEQYF. CDR3 nucleotide sequence: TGTGCCAGCAGTTTGGTGGGGGCCCACGAGCAGTACTTC.

This sequence joins TRBV5-8 and TRBJ2-1; D is perhaps TRBD2 (6 bases). Germline CDR1 reads SGHTS; CDR2 reads YDEGEE. The CDR3 runs to 15 residues. V shed 1 base and J shed 4 bases, with 12 bases lying between them. The CDR3 nucleotides are TGTGCCAGCAGCTTGTTCCGGGACTCTTACAATGAGCAGTTCTTC. Its translation is CASSLFRDSYNEQFF.

This chain joins TRBV16 and TRBJ2-7; D is unresolved. Trimming pared 0 bases from V and 4 bases from J, leaving 10 bases between. CDR3 length: 14 amino acids. Germline CDR1 KGHSY, CDR2 FQNENV. The CDR3 sequence: CASSQSPTGYEQYF. CDR3 DNA sequence: TGTGCCAGCAGCCAATCCCCGACTGGGTACGAGCAGTACTTC.

The V gene is TRBV20-1, the J gene TRBJ1-1; D not resolved. CDR1 and CDR2 from the germline V gene are DFQATT and SNEGSKA (reference sequence). CDR3 length: 11 amino acids. The V and J ends lost 5 bases and 6 bases respectively, with 10 bases between them. CDR3 region: CSALDGPEAFF. The CDR3 DNA is TGCAGTGCTCTTGACGGCCCTGAAGCTTTCTTT.

V and J are TRBV5-6 and TRBJ2-3; D not certain. The CDR3 contains 11 residues. V dropped 3 bases and J dropped 5 bases, with 4 bases sitting between them. Germline V gene lookup returns CDR1 SGHDT and CDR2 YYEEEE. CDR3 sequence reads: CASSYGDTQYF. The CDR3 bases are TGTGCCAGCAGCTATGGAGATACGCAGTATTTT.

The chain combines TRBV5-1 with TRBJ1-3, with D hard to call. V was pared by 3 bases and J by 4 bases, with 14 bases between. Germline assignment: CDR1 SGHRS and CDR2 YFSETQ. CDR3 size: 15 residues. For the CDR3, the DNA is TGCGCCAGCAGCTCTGAGGGCGCGAGGGGAAACACCATATATTTT. Translating it yields CASSSEGARGNTIYF.

The chain has TRBV9 and TRBJ2-2; 7 bases line up with TRBD2. CDR1 and CDR2 (germline): SGDLS, YYNGEE. This CDR3 has 15 amino acids. The junction had 4 bases not matched to a gene; V was cut back by 0 bases and J by 5 bases. The CDR3 here is CASSVGGSNTGELFF. The CDR3 nucleotides read TGTGCCAGCAGCGTAGGCGGGAGTAATACCGGGGAGCTGTTTTTT. Complete variable domain (other parts from reference TRBV9 and TRBJ2-2): DSGVTQTPKHLITATGQRVTLRCSPRSGDLSVYWYQQSLDQGLQFLIQYYNGEERAKGNILERFSAQQFPDLHSELNLSSLELGDSALYFCASSVGGSNTGELFFGEGSRLTVL.

Only a few counts were recorded for this clone. The chain has TRBV7-2 and TRBJ2-7; the match to TRBD1 covers 9 bases. Germline V gene lookup returns CDR1 SGHTA and CDR2 FQGNSA. CDR3 size: 15 residues. Trimming at V came to 5 bases and at J to 2 bases, leaving 7 bases not matched to a gene. The CDR3 spells CASSQDRGETYEQYF. DNA of the CDR3: TGTGCCAGCAGCCAAGACAGGGGGGAAACCTACGAGCAGTACTTC.

The rearrangement joins TRBV6-5 to TRBJ2-5; D tentatively fits TRBD1 or TRBD2 (5 bases each). Trimming pared 5 bases from V and 9 bases from J, leaving 13 bases between. The germline V gene has CDR1 MNHEY and CDR2 SVGAGI. The length of the CDR3 is 12 residues. The CDR3: CASSPDRGPQYF. The CDR3 region has the DNA TGTGCCAGCAGTCCTGACCGGGGCCCCCAGTACTTC.

This clone was counted a single time. J is TRBJ2-2 and V is TRBV18; a possible D gene is TRBD2 (5 bases). Germline loops: CDR1 KGHSH, CDR2 LQKENI. The V and J ends lost 0 bases and 1 base respectively, with 6 bases between them. This CDR3 is built from 15 residues. CDR3 DNA sequence: TGTGCCAGCTCACCACCCGCGGGGAACACCGGGGAGCTGTTTTTT. Amino acids: CASSPPAGNTGELFF.

This clone was picked up a small number of times. The CDR3 DNA reads TGTGCCAGCTCAAGGTACAGTACTGGGCTAGCGGGAGTACGGGAGCAGTACTTC. It translates to CASSRYSTGLAGVREQYF. The chain employs TRBV19 and TRBJ2-7, with 10 bases lining up with TRBD2. J was trimmed by 7 bases and V by 9 bases; bases with no gene match: 24. CDR1 and CDR2 from the germline V gene are LNHDA and SQIVND (reference sequence). The CDR3 length is 18 residues.

The V and J genes are TRBV10-1 and TRBJ2-7; D is ambiguous. The CDR3 contains 13 residues. V shed 0 bases and J shed 6 bases, with 9 bases lying between them. The germline gives CDR1 WNHNN, CDR2 SYGVQD (reference sequence). The chain's CDR3 is CASSESTTGEQYF. CDR3 nucleotide sequence: TGCGCCAGCAGTGAGTCGACGACGGGCGAGCAGTACTTC.

This rearrangement joins TRBV27 to TRBJ1-1, with a possible D match to TRBD1 (6 bases). The CDR3 runs 13 residues. CDR1 and CDR2 (germline): MNHEY, SMNVEV (reference sequence). The V end was cut by 6 bases, the J end by 7 bases, with 15 bases between. CDR3 loop: CASRTQGGVEAFF. The CDR3 DNA sequence: TGTGCCAGCAGAACACAGGGTGGGGTTGAAGCTTTCTTT.

V and J are TRBV10-3 and TRBJ1-3; the D is unclear. With 4 bases removed from V and 4 bases from J, the gap between germline ends came to 8 bases. Germline values: CDR1 ENHRY, CDR2 SYGVKD. The CDR3 length is 13 residues. As DNA, the CDR3 is TGTGCCATCAGTGGGAGATCCGGAAACACCATATATTTT. Protein product: CAISGRSGNTIYF.

V is TRBV28 and J is TRBJ1-4; D gene ambiguous. Trimming took off 8 bases at V and 4 bases at J, with 11 bases between the two ends. This CDR3 spans 13 amino acids. Germline CDR1 reads MDHEN; CDR2 reads SYDVKM. In DNA, the CDR3 is TGTGCCAGCCGCCGGGCCTATAATGAAAAACTGTTTTTT. Translating gives CASRRAYNEKLFF.

V is TRBV28 and J is TRBJ1-5; D is uncertain. The V end was cut by 3 bases, the J end by 0 bases, with 6 bases between. CDR1 is MDHEN, CDR2 SYDVKM, per germline. The CDR3 has 14 residues. CDR3 region: CASSLDNSNQPQHF. The CDR3, as DNA: TGTGCCAGCAGTTTGGATAATAGCAATCAGCCCCAGCATTTT.

This clone was seen a few times. The chain uses TRBV18 and TRBJ2-7, with a possible D match to TRBD2 (6 bases). The CDR3 has 14 residues. Trimming pared 10 bases from V and 7 bases from J, leaving 23 bases between. Germline CDR1 and CDR2: KGHSH and LQKENI. CDR3 nucleotide sequence: TGTGCCACCGAAACCGGGACTCAAGATGGAGAGCAGTACTTC. This sequence encodes CATETGTQDGEQYF.

The chain uses TRBV19 and TRBJ2-1; a possible D gene is TRBD2 (5 bases). Germline-derived CDR1 and CDR2 are LNHDA and SQIVND (reference sequence). CDR3 length: 13 residues. The V gene lost 7 bases and the J gene lost 5 bases, with 12 bases spanning the gap. The CDR3 sequence: CASMPDYNNEQFF. DNA for the CDR3: TGTGCCAGTATGCCCGACTACAACAATGAGCAGTTCTTC.

In its sample, this clone was seen a few times. The J gene is TRBJ2-3, the V gene TRBV10-2; tentatively, D is TRBD1 or TRBD2 (6 bases each). The ends were cut back, 4 bases at V and 2 bases at J, with 16 bases in the middle. This CDR3 spans 16 amino acids. Germline assignment: CDR1 WSHSY and CDR2 SAAADI. The CDR3 is CASSVSIAGHTDTQYF. DNA of the CDR3: TGCGCCAGCAGTGTAAGTATTGCGGGACACACAGATACGCAGTATTTT.

This chain uses TRBV6-5 with TRBJ1-2; D is perhaps TRBD1 (6 bases). The CDR3 sequence is 15 residues long. The V end was cut by 8 bases, the J end by 7 bases, with 23 bases between. Germline values: CDR1 MNHEY, CDR2 SVGAGI. The CDR3 DNA follows: TGTGCCAGCGCCCACCCGGGACAACGAAGGTCTGGCTACACCTTC. It codes for CASAHPGQRRSGYTF.

The chain uses TRBV19 and TRBJ2-1; 9 nucleotides align to TRBD1. This CDR3 has 16 amino acids. Per germline, CDR1 LNHDA and CDR2 SQIVND (reference sequence). After removal of 4 bases from V and 6 bases from J, the junction contained 10 bases not matched to a gene. DNA for the CDR3: TGTGCCAGTAGTAGACCACAGGGGGCACTGGGCAATGAGCAGTTCTTC. It encodes CASSRPQGALGNEQFF.